This is a list of T cell receptor beta chains from one sample in a study of blood T cell repertoires in COVID-19. Method: immunoSEQ multiplex PCR; TCRdb's copy keeps in-frame clones and lacks some. The data hold roughly 150,000 clones, with nearly 80% observed a single time. What was sequenced was peripheral blood. The receptor set was obtained from a woman over 75 with acute or convalescent COVID-19. CDR3s include the opening cysteine and the closing phenylalanine or tryptophan. Each record gives: CDR3 length, D gene, J gene, clone size, V gene, CDR3 protein, CDR3 DNA. A D gene is named only where the DNA matches it firmly. Clone size is shown for a subset of rows, as once, few, many or a class of expanded clone.

15,TRBD1,TRBJ1-2,.,TRBV30,CAWSATGTGYQGYTF,TGTGCCTGGAGTGCAACAGGGACAGGGTATCAAGGCTACACCTTC
13,TRBD1,TRBJ1-1,few,TRBV3-1/TRBV3-2,CASSQVQGVEAFF,TGTGCCAGCAGCCAAGTGCAGGGGGTTGAAGCTTTCTTT
15,TRBD1,TRBJ1-4,.,TRBV11-1,CASSSDRGRGEKLFF,TGTGCCAGCAGCTCCGACAGGGGGCGCGGTGAAAAACTGTTTTTT
16,TRBD2,TRBJ2-3,once,TRBV15,CATSRAPAGGGDTQYF,TGTGCCACCAGCAGAGCTCCAGCGGGAGGGGGGGATACGCAGTATTTT
12,.,TRBJ2-2,.,TRBV6-5,CASSYPTGELFF,TGTGCCAGCAGTTACCCTACCGGGGAGCTGTTTTTT
13,TRBD1,TRBJ1-2,.,TRBV6-5,CASTGPQGAGYTF,TGTGCCAGCACGGGTCCACAGGGGGCTGGCTACACCTTC
16,.,TRBJ1-6,.,TRBV4-2,CASSQSTGLGNSPLHF,TGTGCCAGCAGCCAGTCGACAGGTCTTGGGAATTCACCCCTCCACTTT
13,.,TRBJ2-2,.,TRBV10-1,CASRAANTGELFF,TGCGCCAGCAGGGCAGCGAACACCGGGGAGCTGTTTTTT
14,.,TRBJ2-1,.,TRBV3-1/TRBV3-2,CASSQDLGSLEQFF,TGTGCCAGCAGCCAAGATCTAGGATCCTTGGAGCAGTTCTTC
11,TRBD2,TRBJ2-3,.,TRBV6-5,CASREGNTQYF,TGTGCCAGCCGGGAGGGAAATACGCAGTATTTT
14,.,TRBJ1-1,.,TRBV13,CASSLDTGGTEAFF,TGTGCCAGCAGCTTAGACACGGGGGGCACTGAAGCTTTCTTT
15,TRBD1,TRBJ2-1,.,TRBV6-6,CASSYEGQGRNEQFF,TGTGCCAGCAGTTACGAAGGACAGGGGCGTAATGAGCAGTTCTTC
15,.,TRBJ1-2,few,TRBV28,CASSLRGGLNYGYTF,TGTGCCAGCAGTTTGAGGGGAGGACTTAACTATGGCTACACCTTC
13,TRBD1,TRBJ1-2,.,TRBV27,CASSRWDRDGYTF,TGTGCCAGCAGCCGCTGGGACAGGGACGGCTACACCTTC
15,.,TRBJ2-7,.,TRBV7-9,CASSLVGQSSYEQYF,TGTGCCAGCAGCTTAGTTGGCCAGTCCTCCTACGAGCAGTACTTC
16,.,TRBJ2-7,once,TRBV3-1/TRBV3-2,CASSQDLGQGPYEQYF,TGTGCCAGCAGCCAAGATCTCGGGCAGGGGCCCTACGAGCAGTACTTC
17,TRBD1,TRBJ1-6,few,TRBV4-2,CASSRLSATGVGGTLHF,TGTGCCAGCAGCCGACTAAGCGCGACAGGGGTAGGAGGGACCCTCCACTTT
15,TRBD2,TRBJ2-7,few,TRBV27,CASSHLLAGGTEQYF,TGTGCCAGCAGTCACCTACTAGCGGGAGGGACCGAGCAGTACTTC
12,.,TRBJ2-5,.,TRBV29-1,CSVDRVGETQYF,TGCAGCGTTGACAGGGTAGGGGAGACCCAGTACTTC
15,.,TRBJ1-3,once,TRBV18,CASSPDSFSGNTIYF,TGTGCCAGCTCACCGGACAGCTTCTCTGGAAACACCATATATTTT
13,.,TRBJ1-2,.,TRBV5-6,CASSLEGWYGYTF,TGTGCCAGCAGCTTGGAGGGGTGGTATGGCTACACCTTC
15,.,TRBJ1-1,.,TRBV7-2,CASSLVDGAGTEAFF,TGTGCCAGCAGCTTAGTTGATGGGGCTGGAACTGAAGCTTTCTTT
13,.,TRBJ1-1,.,TRBV19,CASSISGRSEAFF,TGTGCCAGTAGTATTTCAGGGAGGTCTGAAGCTTTCTTT
16,.,TRBJ1-5,.,TRBV19,CASSIYQEGGNQPQHF,TGTGCCAGTAGTATATACCAGGAAGGAGGGAATCAGCCCCAGCATTTT
14,TRBD1,TRBJ2-3,.,TRBV5-1,CASSTGTGSDTQYF,TGCGCCAGCAGTACCGGGACAGGGTCAGATACGCAGTATTTT
13,TRBD2,TRBJ2-3,once,TRBV5-6,CASSPGLDNTQYF,TGTGCCAGCAGCCCGGGACTAGACAATACGCAGTATTTT
14,.,TRBJ2-7,.,TRBV5-1,CASSWGLSGDEQYF,TGCGCCAGCAGCTGGGGACTGTCTGGGGACGAGCAGTACTTC
14,.,TRBJ1-2,.,TRBV5-6,CASSLGGANYGYTF,TGTGCCAGCAGCTTGGGCGGGGCCAACTATGGCTACACCTTC
15,TRBD2,TRBJ2-7,.,TRBV5-1,CASSHTGGPTYEQYF,TGCGCCAGCAGCCATACGGGGGGGCCCACCTACGAGCAGTACTTC
13,.,TRBJ2-1,few,TRBV5-1,CASSWGWSNEQFF,TGCGCCAGCAGCTGGGGCTGGAGCAATGAGCAGTTCTTC
17,TRBD1,TRBJ1-6,once,TRBV19,CASRPRTGGWDNSPLHF,TGTGCCTCCCGCCCGAGGACAGGGGGTTGGGATAATTCACCCCTCCACTTT
17,.,TRBJ1-2,.,TRBV27,CASSFLLAGAPIYGYTF,TGTGCCAGCAGTTTCTTGCTAGCAGGGGCTCCTATCTATGGCTACACCTTC
16,.,TRBJ2-7,few,TRBV3-1/TRBV3-2,CASSQPSWTRSDEQYF,TGTGCCAGCAGCCAACCCTCTTGGACTCGTTCTGACGAGCAGTACTTC
15,.,TRBJ1-4,.,TRBV6-5,CASRAGPSTNEKLFF,TGTGCCAGCAGGGCAGGTCCCTCAACTAATGAAAAACTGTTTTTT
15,TRBD1,TRBJ1-2,.,TRBV19,CASSTLQGSSRGYTF,TGTGCCAGTAGTACTTTACAGGGGAGTTCGCGGGGCTACACCTTC
15,.,TRBJ1-5,.,TRBV4-1,CASSLKERGNQPQHF,TGCGCCAGCAGCCTGAAGGAGAGGGGCAATCAGCCCCAGCATTTT
14,.,TRBJ1-1,.,TRBV5-1,CASSAIGTNTEAFF,TGCGCCAGCAGCGCTATAGGGACAAACACTGAAGCTTTCTTT
16,.,TRBJ1-1,.,TRBV18,CASSPQNRQPNTEAFF,TGTGCCAGCTCACCCCAAAACAGACAGCCGAACACTGAAGCTTTCTTT
15,TRBD2,TRBJ2-7,.,TRBV28,CASRRTSGRSYEQYF,TGTGCCAGCAGACGGACTAGCGGGAGGAGCTACGAGCAGTACTTC
14,.,TRBJ2-7,.,TRBV7-2,CASSSEWSSYEQYF,TGTGCCAGCAGCTCGGAATGGAGCTCCTACGAGCAGTACTTC
15,.,TRBJ2-3,.,TRBV5-6,CASSVLDTSTDTQYF,TGTGCCAGCAGCGTCCTCGACACTAGCACAGATACGCAGTATTTT
17,TRBD2,TRBJ2-2,.,TRBV5-1,CASSQTPGTTFNGELFF,TGCGCCAGCAGTCAAACTCCGGGGACTACCTTTAACGGGGAGCTGTTTTTT
16,TRBD1,TRBJ1-4,.,TRBV5-8,CASSLGRGTANEKLFF,TGTGCCAGCAGCTTGGGGCGAGGGACAGCAAATGAAAAACTGTTTTTT
13,.,TRBJ1-2,.,TRBV12-3/TRBV12-4,CASREQGVDGYTF,TGTGCCAGCAGGGAGCAGGGTGTTGATGGCTACACCTTC
15,.,TRBJ2-1,.,TRBV6-5,CASSSPGANYNEQFF,TGTGCCAGCAGTTCCCCAGGGGCCAACTACAATGAGCAGTTCTTC
14,.,TRBJ1-5,.,TRBV30,CAWGAVYSNQPQHF,TGTGCCTGGGGAGCAGTGTATAGCAATCAGCCCCAGCATTTT
13,TRBD1,TRBJ2-7,few,TRBV4-1,CASSPDRSYEQYF,TGCGCCAGCAGTCCGGACAGGTCCTACGAGCAGTACTTC
12,.,TRBJ1-2,once,TRBV12-3/TRBV12-4,CASSGFNYGYTF,TGTGCCAGCAGCGGTTTTAACTATGGCTACACCTTC
17,TRBD2,TRBJ2-2,.,TRBV5-4,CASSLGLAGGMAGELFF,TGTGCCAGCAGCTTGGGACTAGCGGGAGGAATGGCCGGGGAGCTGTTTTTT
15,.,TRBJ1-4,.,TRBV28,CASSLWGSTNEKLFF,TGTGCCAGCAGTTTATGGGGCAGTACTAATGAAAAACTGTTTTTT
15,.,TRBJ1-2,.,TRBV6-5,CASSYSSGSSWGYTF,TGTGCCAGCAGTTACTCGTCAGGCTCGTCCTGGGGCTACACCTTC
15,TRBD2,TRBJ2-1,.,TRBV7-9,CASSLLAGGLNEQFF,TGTGCCAGCAGCTTACTAGCGGGGGGGCTCAATGAGCAGTTCTTC
14,.,TRBJ1-2,.,TRBV28,CAGGGRNPLYGYTF,TGTGCCGGGGGGGGCAGGAACCCTCTCTATGGCTACACCTTC
14,TRBD1,TRBJ1-4,few,TRBV7-6,CASSLQQGDEKLFF,TGTGCCAGCAGCTTACAACAGGGGGATGAAAAACTGTTTTTT
18,.,TRBJ2-1,.,TRBV4-1,CASSQVPGQSTSYNEQFF,TGCGCCAGCAGCCAAGTACCCGGACAGAGCACCTCGTACAATGAGCAGTTCTTC